The clone carrying this TCR beta chain came up a few times. Its target is unknown. The data derive from a study of T cells after yellow fever vaccination. General study findings and limits: Abundant clonotypes from the bulk population could get into FACS-sorted repertoires as contaminants. Post-booster samples contained most primary-vaccination clones (approximately 97% CD4, roughly 88% CD8). A limited proportion of clonotypes was detected within both the CD4 and CD8 compartments.

CDR3 length: 15 residues. V lost 9 bases and J 5 bases, leaving 22 bases between the germline ends. Germline CDR1 SGHRS, CDR2 YFSETQ. The study made its TCR cDNA through 5'RACE template switching. That step introduced a universal primer site along with UMIs. MiXCR was run by TCRdb on the 5' RACE reads, yielding one entry per CDR3 protein. The sample lists about 180,000 distinct CDR3 sequences, 6.2% occurring once. This sequence originates from a young man who received the YFV17D yellow fever vaccine. The chain combines TRBV5-1 with TRBJ2-3; D assignment may be TRBD1 or TRBD2 (6 bases each). The input for sequencing was CD4+ T cells sorted from PBMCs, taken on the day of the first yellow fever vaccination. CDR3 residues: CATRGTRLEGDTQYF. CDR3 coding DNA: TGCGCCACCAGGGGCACGAGACTAGAGGGAGATACGCAGTATTTT.